The 11 T cell receptor beta chains below all came from one sample that was sequenced in a study of blood T cell repertoires in COVID-19. The protocol was immunoSEQ multiplex PCR, while the TCRdb copy is restricted to in-frame clones and leaves out a portion. The sample consists of almost 95,000 clones, around 90% of them appearing once. The sequenced sample consisted of peripheral blood. All receptors come from a woman in her sixties with COVID-19, enrolled during active disease.

This chain links TRBV7-3 with TRBJ2-1; TRBD2 agrees at 9 bases. V shed 1 base and J 3 bases; nucleotides not matched to a gene: 4. The CDR3 sequence is 16 residues long. In germline, CDR1 is SGHTA, CDR2 FQGTGA. The CDR3 reads CASSLRLSGGYNEQFF. The CDR3 nucleotides read TGTGCCAGCAGCTTAAGGCTTAGCGGGGGCTACAATGAGCAGTTCTTC. The complete variable domain, with remaining parts taken from reference TRBV7-3 and TRBJ2-1, reads GAGVSQTPSNKVTEKGKYVELRCDPISGHTALYWYRQSLGQGPEFLIYFQGTGAADDSGLPNDRFFAVRPEGSVSTLKIQRTERGDSAVYLCASSLRLSGGYNEQFFGPGTRLTVL.

This clone has only one observation. The chain is built from TRBV19 and TRBJ1-4; D may be TRBD1 (5 bases). V was shortened by 1 base and J by 0 bases, with 6 bases between the two germline ends. Germline values: CDR1 LNHDA, CDR2 SQIVND (reference sequence). The CDR3 loop spans 15 amino acids. DNA of the CDR3: TGTGCCAGTAGTATAGGGACAACAACTAATGAAAAACTGTTTTTT. Amino acids: CASSIGTTTNEKLFF.

The chain employs TRBV18 and TRBJ2-1, with TRBD1 matching over 8 bases. Germline CDR1 is KGHSH and CDR2 is LQKENI. CDR3 length: 15 residues. The ends lost 0 bases at V and 5 bases at J; junction bases unmatched: 3. CDR3 DNA sequence: TGTGCCAGCTCACCACCCGGGACAGGACACAATGAGCAGTTCTTC. It specifies CASSPPGTGHNEQFF.

The chain uses TRBV5-4 and TRBJ2-7; possible D gene TRBD1, 5 bases. The CDR3 loop spans 16 amino acids. Trimming took off 0 bases at V and 4 bases at J, with 17 bases between the two ends. The germline CDR1 and CDR2 sequences are SGHNT and YYREEE (reference sequence). For the CDR3, the DNA is TGTGCCAGCAGCTTGGCCTTGGGGCGGACCAAATACGAGCAGTACTTC. Translating gives CASSLALGRTKYEQYF.

The chain combines TRBV5-1 with TRBJ2-5; the D gene is possibly TRBD2 (5 bases). The CDR3 contains 14 residues. The germline V and J ends were trimmed by 0 bases and 4 bases, with 10 bases remaining between them. Germline V gives CDR1 SGHRS, CDR2 YFSETQ. CDR3 sequence reads: CASSLGPEGETQYF. In nucleotides, the CDR3 is TGCGCCAGCAGCTTGGGTCCCGAGGGAGAGACCCAGTACTTC.

V usage is TRBV9 and J usage is TRBJ2-1, with D tentatively TRBD2 (7 bases). CDR3 length: 12 amino acids. Trimming took 0 bases from V and 14 from J, leaving 12 bases between them. Germline V CDR1 and CDR2: SGDLS, YYNGEE. CDR3 bases: TGTGCCAGCAGCGTAGCGGGGGGCCGGGAGTTCTTC. Its translation: CASSVAGGREFF.

The chain uses TRBV6-5 and TRBJ1-2; the D gene is possibly TRBD1 (5 bases). Deletions cut 8 bases from V and 8 bases from J, with 15 bases between. The CDR3 is made up of 12 amino acids. Germline V gene sequence: CDR1 MNHEY, CDR2 SVGAGI. The CDR3 region is CASSGGARGYTF. DNA for the CDR3: TGTGCCAGCTCGGGAGGGGCGCGGGGCTACACCTTC.

This clone was found a few times. This sequence joins TRBV28 and TRBJ1-4, with 7 bases matching TRBD1. The CDR3 is 15 residues long. The ends lost 2 bases at V and 8 bases at J; junction bases unmatched: 8. In germline, CDR1 is MDHEN, CDR2 SYDVKM. The CDR3 protein is CASSLPGTAKEKLFF. The CDR3 DNA reads as TGTGCCAGCAGTTTACCGGGGACAGCAAAAGAAAAACTGTTTTTT. Variable domain in full (rest from reference TRBV28 and TRBJ1-4): DVKVTQSSRYLVKRTGEKVFLECVQDMDHENMFWYRQDPGLGLRLIYFSYDVKMKEKGDIPEGYSVSREKKERFSLILESASTNQTSMYLCASSLPGTAKEKLFFGSGTQLSVL.

This clone has just one count. The CDR3 DNA sequence: TGTGCCAGCAGCCCAGGGGTCACCGGGGAGCTGTTTTTT. Its protein is CASSPGVTGELFF. The genes are TRBV11-1 and TRBJ2-2, with a weak D call TRBD1 (6 bases). This CDR3 spans 13 amino acids. Germline CDR1 and CDR2: SGHAT and FQDESV (reference sequence). Trimming took off 5 bases at V and 4 bases at J, with 8 bases between the two ends.

The V gene is TRBV6-5, the J gene TRBJ1-1, with 9 bases lining up with TRBD1. There are 15 residues in the CDR3. Germline-derived CDR1 and CDR2 are MNHEY and SVGAGI. J lost 6 bases, V lost 6 bases, and 11 bases had no gene match. CDR3 loop: CASRQNPGQGAEAFF. The CDR3 DNA sequence: TGTGCCAGCAGGCAAAATCCGGGACAGGGCGCTGAAGCTTTCTTT.

This sequence joins TRBV10-3 and TRBJ1-2; 9 bases map to TRBD1. The length of the CDR3 is 15 residues. Germline V lookup: CDR1 ENHRY, CDR2 SYGVKD. V shed 8 bases, J shed 5 bases, and the junction held 12 bases outside the gene matches. CDR3 sequence (DNA): TGTGCCATCCTGTTGACGGGACAGGGAGGGTATGGCTACACCTTC. This sequence encodes CAILLTGQGGYGYTF.